The clone carrying this T cell receptor beta chain was detected only a few times. Between the trimmed V and J ends, which lost 2 bases and 3 bases, there was a span of 15 bases. Germline CDR1 SGHDT, CDR2 YYEEEE. The CDR3 has 15 amino acids. This entry is derived from a study of cytomegalovirus exposure and HLA in healthy donors. The PCR was carried out with 60 Vbeta primers and 13 Jbeta primers. Generated by immunoSEQ multiplex PCR, the TCRdb table keeps only in-frame clones and is missing some. Here the sample spans 300,000 or so clones, around four fifths being singletons. Sequencing was done on a sample of PBMCs. This receptor was identified in a woman in her 40s in good health and CMV-seropositive. The gene calls are TRBV5-6 and TRBJ2-7; D is perhaps TRBD2 (6 bases). CDR3 DNA sequence: TGTGCCAGCAGCTTCTATGGTGGTAGCGGCTACGAGCAGTACTTC. It is translated as CASSFYGGSGYEQYF.